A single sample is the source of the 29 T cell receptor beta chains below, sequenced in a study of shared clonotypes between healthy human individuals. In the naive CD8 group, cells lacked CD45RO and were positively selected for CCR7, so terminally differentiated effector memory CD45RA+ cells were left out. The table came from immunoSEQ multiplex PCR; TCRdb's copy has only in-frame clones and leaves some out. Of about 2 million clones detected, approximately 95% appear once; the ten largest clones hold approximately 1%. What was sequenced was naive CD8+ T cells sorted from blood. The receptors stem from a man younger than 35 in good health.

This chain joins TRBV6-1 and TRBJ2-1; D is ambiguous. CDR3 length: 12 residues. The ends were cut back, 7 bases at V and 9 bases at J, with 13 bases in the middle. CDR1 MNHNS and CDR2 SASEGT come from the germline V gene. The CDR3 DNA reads TGTGCCAGCACCCTCTCCTCTCTTGAGCAGTTCTTC. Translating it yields CASTLSSLEQFF.

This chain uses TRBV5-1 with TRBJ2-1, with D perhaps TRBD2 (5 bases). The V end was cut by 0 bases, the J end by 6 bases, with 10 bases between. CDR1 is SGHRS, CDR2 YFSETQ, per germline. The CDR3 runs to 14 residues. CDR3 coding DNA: TGCGCCAGCAGCTTGGAGCTAGCCCCCAATGAGCAGTTCTTC. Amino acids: CASSLELAPNEQFF.

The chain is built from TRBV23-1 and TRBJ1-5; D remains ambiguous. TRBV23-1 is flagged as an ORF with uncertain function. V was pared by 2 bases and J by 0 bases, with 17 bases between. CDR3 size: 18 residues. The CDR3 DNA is TGCGCCAGCAGTCAACCAACCTTAAGGGTTCATAGCAATCAGCCCCAGCATTTT. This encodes CASSQPTLRVHSNQPQHF.

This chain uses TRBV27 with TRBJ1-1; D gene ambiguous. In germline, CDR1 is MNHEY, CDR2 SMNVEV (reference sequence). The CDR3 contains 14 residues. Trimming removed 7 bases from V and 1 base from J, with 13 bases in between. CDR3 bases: TGTGCCAGCATCACCCGGGCAGGGAACACTGAAGCTTTCTTT. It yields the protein CASITRAGNTEAFF.

CDR3 in DNA: TGCAGCGTTGTGGGTGGGGCGGTTACCTACAATGAGCAGTTCTTC. Amino acid sequence: CSVVGGAVTYNEQFF. The V gene is TRBV29-1, the J gene TRBJ2-1, with D maybe TRBD1 (5 bases). Trimming stripped 4 bases from V and 2 bases from J, with 15 bases between. The germline CDR1 and CDR2 sequences are SQVTM and ANQGSEA. This CDR3 contains 15 residues.

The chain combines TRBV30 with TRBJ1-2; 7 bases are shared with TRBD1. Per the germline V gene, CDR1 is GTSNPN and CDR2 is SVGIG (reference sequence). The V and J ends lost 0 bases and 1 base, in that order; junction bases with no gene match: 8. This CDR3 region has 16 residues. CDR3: CAWSVAGQNLNYGYTF. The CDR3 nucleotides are TGTGCCTGGAGTGTCGCGGGACAGAATCTTAACTATGGCTACACCTTC.

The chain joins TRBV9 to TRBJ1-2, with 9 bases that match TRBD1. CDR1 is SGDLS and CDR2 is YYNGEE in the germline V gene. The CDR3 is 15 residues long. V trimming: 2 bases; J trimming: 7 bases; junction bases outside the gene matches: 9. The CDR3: CASSVGMDRGPGYTF. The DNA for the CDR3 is TGTGCCAGCAGCGTTGGGATGGACAGGGGTCCTGGCTACACCTTC.

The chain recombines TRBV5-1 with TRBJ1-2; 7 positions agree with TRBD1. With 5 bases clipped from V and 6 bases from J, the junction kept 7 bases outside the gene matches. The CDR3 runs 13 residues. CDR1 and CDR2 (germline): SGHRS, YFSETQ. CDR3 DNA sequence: TGCGCCAGCAGGACTGCCGGGACAGATGGCTACACCTTC. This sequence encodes CASRTAGTDGYTF.

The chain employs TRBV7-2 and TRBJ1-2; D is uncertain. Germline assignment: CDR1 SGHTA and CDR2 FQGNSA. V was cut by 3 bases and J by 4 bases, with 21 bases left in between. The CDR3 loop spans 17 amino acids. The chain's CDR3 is CASSFPKGSTGGYGYTF. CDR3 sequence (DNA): TGTGCCAGCAGCTTTCCGAAGGGCTCCACGGGTGGCTATGGCTACACCTTC. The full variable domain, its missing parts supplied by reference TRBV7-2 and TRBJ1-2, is GAGVSQSPSNKVTEKGKDVELRCDPISGHTALYWYRQSLGQGLEFLIYFQGNSAPDKSGLPSDRFSAERTGGSVSTLTIQRTQQEDSAVYLCASSFPKGSTGGYGYTFGSGTRLTVV.

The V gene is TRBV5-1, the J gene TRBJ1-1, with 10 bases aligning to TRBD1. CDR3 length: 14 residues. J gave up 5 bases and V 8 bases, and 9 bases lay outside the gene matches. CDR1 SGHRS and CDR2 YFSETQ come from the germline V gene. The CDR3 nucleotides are TGCGCCAGTCGACGACAGGGGGCAGGAACTGAAGCTTTCTTT. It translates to CASRRQGAGTEAFF. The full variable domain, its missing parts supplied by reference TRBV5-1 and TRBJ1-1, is KAGVTQTPRYLIKTRGQQVTLSCSPISGHRSVSWYQQTPGQGLQFLFEYFSETQRNKGNFPGRFSGRQFSNSRSEMNVSTLELGDSALYLCASRRQGAGTEAFFGQGTRLTVV.

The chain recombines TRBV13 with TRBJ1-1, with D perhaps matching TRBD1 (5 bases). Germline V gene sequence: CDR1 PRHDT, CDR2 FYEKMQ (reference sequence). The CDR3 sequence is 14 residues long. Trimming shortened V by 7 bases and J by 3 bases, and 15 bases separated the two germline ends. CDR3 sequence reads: CASTYRDLYTEAFF. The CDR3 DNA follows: TGTGCCAGCACTTACCGGGACCTTTACACTGAAGCTTTCTTT.

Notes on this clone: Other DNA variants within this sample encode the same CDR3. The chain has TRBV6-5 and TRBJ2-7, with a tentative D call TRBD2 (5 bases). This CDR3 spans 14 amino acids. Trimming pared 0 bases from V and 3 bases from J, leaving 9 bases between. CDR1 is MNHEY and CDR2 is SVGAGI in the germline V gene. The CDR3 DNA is TGTGCCAGCAGTTACTCAGAGGGCGTCTACGAGCAGTACTTC. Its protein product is CASSYSEGVYEQYF.

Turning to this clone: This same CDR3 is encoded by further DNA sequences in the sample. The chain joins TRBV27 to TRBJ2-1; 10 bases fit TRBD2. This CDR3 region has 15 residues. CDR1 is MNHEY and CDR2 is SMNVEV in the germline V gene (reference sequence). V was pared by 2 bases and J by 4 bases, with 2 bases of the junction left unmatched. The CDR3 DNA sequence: TGTGCCAGCAGTTTAAGCGGGGGGGCGTACAATGAGCAGTTCTTC. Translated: CASSLSGGAYNEQFF.

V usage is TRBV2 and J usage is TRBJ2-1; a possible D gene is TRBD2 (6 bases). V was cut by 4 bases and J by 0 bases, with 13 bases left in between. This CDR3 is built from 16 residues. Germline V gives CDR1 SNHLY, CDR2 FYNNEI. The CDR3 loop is CASSGGDGSSYNEQFF. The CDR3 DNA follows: TGTGCCAGCAGTGGGGGGGATGGCAGCTCCTACAATGAGCAGTTCTTC.

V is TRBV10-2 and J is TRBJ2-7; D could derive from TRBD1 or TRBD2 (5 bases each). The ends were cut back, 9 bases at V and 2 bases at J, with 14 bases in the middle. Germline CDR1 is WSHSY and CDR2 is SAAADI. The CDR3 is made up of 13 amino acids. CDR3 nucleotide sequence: TGCGCCAGTCCTCCGGGGACGACCTACGAGCAGTACTTC. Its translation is CASPPGTTYEQYF.

CDR3 nucleotides: TGTGCCAGCAGCCCGGGACAGGGAGGGGAGACCCAGTACTTC. This gives the protein CASSPGQGGETQYF. J is TRBJ2-5 and V is TRBV5-6; 9 nucleotides agree with TRBD1. The CDR3 extends over 14 amino acids. V was pared by 4 bases and J by 5 bases, with 6 bases of the junction left unmatched. Germline-derived CDR1 and CDR2 are SGHDT and YYEEEE. The whole variable domain, filled in from reference TRBV5-6 and TRBJ2-5, reads DAGVTQSPTHLIKTRGQQVTLRCSPKSGHDTVSWYQQALGQGPQFIFQYYEEEERQRGNFPDRFSGHQFPNYSSELNVNALLLGDSALYLCASSPGQGGETQYFGPGTRLLVL.

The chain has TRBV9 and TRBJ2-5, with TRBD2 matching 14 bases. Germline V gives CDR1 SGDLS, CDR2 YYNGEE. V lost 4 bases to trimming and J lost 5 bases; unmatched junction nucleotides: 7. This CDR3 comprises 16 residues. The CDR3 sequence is CASSPWTSGGQETQYF. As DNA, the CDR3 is TGTGCCAGCAGCCCCTGGACTAGCGGGGGGCAGGAGACCCAGTACTTC.

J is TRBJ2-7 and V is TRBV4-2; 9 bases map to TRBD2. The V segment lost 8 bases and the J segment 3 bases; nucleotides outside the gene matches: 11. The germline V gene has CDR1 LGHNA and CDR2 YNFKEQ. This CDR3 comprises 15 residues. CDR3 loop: CASRPDPLAGYEQYF. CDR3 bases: TGTGCCAGCCGTCCTGACCCACTAGCGGGCTACGAGCAGTACTTC.

CDR3 in DNA: TGTGCCAGCCGCGACAGGTTCTTTAATGAAAAACTGTTTTTT. It is translated as CASRDRFFNEKLFF. V usage is TRBV27 and J usage is TRBJ1-4; D is perhaps TRBD1 (6 bases). V shed 8 bases and J shed 4 bases, with 14 bases lying between them. The CDR3 contains 14 residues. Germline loops: CDR1 MNHEY, CDR2 SMNVEV (reference sequence). The variable domain in full, with the rest retrieved from reference TRBV27 and TRBJ1-4, is EAQVTQNPRYLITVTGKKLTVTCSQNMNHEYMSWYRQDPGLGLRQIYYSMNVEVTDKGDVPEGYKVSRKEKRNFPLILESPSPNQTSLYFCASRDRFFNEKLFFGSGTQLSVL.

The CDR3 protein is CASSLAGANTEAFF. DNA for the CDR3: TGTGCCAGCAGCCTGGCGGGGGCGAACACTGAAGCTTTCTTT. The chain joins TRBV9 to TRBJ1-1, with a possible D match to TRBD1 (6 bases). The CDR3 is made up of 14 amino acids. With 4 bases removed from V and 1 base from J, the gap between germline ends came to 11 bases. Germline CDR1 reads SGDLS; CDR2 reads YYNGEE.

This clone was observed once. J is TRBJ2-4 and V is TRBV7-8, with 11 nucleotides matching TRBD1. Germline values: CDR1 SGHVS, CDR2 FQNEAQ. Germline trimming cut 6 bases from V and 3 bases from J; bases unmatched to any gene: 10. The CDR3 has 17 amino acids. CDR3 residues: CASRGGQGAKGKNIQYF. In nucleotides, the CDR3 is TGTGCCAGCAGGGGAGGACAGGGGGCAAAGGGCAAAAACATTCAGTACTTC. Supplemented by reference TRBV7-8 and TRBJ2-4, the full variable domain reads GAGVSQSPRYKVAKRGQDVALRCDPISGHVSLFWYQQALGQGPEFLTYFQNEAQLDKSGLPSDRFFAERPEGSVSTLKIQRTQQEDSAVYLCASRGGQGAKGKNIQYFGAGTRLSVL.

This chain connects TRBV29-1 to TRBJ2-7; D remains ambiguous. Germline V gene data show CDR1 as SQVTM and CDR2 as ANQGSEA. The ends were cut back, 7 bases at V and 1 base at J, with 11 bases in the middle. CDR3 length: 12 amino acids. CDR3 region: CSGPDGSYEQYF. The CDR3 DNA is TGCAGCGGCCCCGACGGATCCTACGAGCAGTACTTC.

As DNA, the CDR3 is TGCGCCAGCCAGGACAGCTCCACAGATACGCAGTATTTT. Protein sequence: CASQDSSTDTQYF. The chain recombines TRBV10-1 with TRBJ2-3, with D perhaps TRBD1 (6 bases). The CDR3 length is 13 residues. In germline, CDR1 is WNHNN, CDR2 SYGVQD (reference sequence). Between the trimmed V and J ends, which lost 8 bases and 2 bases, there was a span of 11 bases.

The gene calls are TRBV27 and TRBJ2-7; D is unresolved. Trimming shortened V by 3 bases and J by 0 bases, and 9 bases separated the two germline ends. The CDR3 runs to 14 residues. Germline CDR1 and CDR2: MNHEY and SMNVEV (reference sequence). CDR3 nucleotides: TGTGCCAGCAGTTTGATGGGATCCTCCTACGAGCAGTACTTC. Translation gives CASSLMGSSYEQYF.

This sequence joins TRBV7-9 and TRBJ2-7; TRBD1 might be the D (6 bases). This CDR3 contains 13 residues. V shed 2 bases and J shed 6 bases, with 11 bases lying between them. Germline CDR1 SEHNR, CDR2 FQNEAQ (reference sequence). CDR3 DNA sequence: TGTGCCAGCAGCTTAAGCTGGGACATCGAGCAGTACTTC. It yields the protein CASSLSWDIEQYF.

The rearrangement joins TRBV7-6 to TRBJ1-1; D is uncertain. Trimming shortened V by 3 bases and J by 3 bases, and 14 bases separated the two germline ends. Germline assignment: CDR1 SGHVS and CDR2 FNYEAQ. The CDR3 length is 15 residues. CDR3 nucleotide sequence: TGTGCCAGCAGCTTGGGCCCTGGGTCGGACACTGAAGCTTTCTTT. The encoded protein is CASSLGPGSDTEAFF.

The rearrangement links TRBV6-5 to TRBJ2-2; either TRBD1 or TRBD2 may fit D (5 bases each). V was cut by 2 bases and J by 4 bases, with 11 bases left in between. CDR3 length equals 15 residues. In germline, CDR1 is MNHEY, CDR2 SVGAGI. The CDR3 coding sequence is TGTGCCAGCAGTTACAACCAGGGAGCCACCGGGGAGCTGTTTTTT. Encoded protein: CASSYNQGATGELFF.

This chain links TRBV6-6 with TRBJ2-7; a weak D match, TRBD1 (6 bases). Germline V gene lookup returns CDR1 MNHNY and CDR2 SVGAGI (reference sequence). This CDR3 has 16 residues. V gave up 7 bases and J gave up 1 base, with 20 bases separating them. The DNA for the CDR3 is TGTGCCAGCATCGACTCCCTCGGGGACATATCCTACGAGCAGTACTTC. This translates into CASIDSLGDISYEQYF.

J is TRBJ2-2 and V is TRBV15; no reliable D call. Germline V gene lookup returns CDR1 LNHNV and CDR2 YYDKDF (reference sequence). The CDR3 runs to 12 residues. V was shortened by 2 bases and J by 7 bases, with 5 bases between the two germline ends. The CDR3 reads CATSRPNGELFF. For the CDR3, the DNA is TGTGCCACCAGCAGACCCAACGGGGAGCTGTTTTTT.